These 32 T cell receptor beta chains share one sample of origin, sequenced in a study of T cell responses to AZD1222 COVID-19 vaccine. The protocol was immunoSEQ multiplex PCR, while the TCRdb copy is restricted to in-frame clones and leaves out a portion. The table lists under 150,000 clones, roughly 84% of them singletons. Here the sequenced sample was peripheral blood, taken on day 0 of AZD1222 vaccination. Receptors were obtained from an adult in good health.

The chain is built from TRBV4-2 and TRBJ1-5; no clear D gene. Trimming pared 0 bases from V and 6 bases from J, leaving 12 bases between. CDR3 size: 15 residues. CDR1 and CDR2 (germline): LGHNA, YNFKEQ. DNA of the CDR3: TGTGCCAGCAGCCAAGATGCGACGGGAGGTCAGCCCCAGCATTTT. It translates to CASSQDATGGQPQHF.

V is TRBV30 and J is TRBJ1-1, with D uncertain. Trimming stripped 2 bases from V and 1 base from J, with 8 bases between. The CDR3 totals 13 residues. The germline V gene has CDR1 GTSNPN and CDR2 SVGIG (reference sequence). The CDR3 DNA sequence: TGTGCCTGGAGTATTTCGGGGAACACTGAAGCTTTCTTT. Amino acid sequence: CAWSISGNTEAFF.

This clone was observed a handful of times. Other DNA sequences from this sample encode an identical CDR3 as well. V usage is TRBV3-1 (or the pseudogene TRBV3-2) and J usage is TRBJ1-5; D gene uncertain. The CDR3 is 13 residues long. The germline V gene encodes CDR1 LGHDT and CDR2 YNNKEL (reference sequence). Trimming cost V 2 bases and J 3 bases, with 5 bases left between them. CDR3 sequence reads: CASSQSDNQPQHF. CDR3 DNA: TGTGCCAGCAGCCAATCAGACAATCAGCCCCAGCATTTT.

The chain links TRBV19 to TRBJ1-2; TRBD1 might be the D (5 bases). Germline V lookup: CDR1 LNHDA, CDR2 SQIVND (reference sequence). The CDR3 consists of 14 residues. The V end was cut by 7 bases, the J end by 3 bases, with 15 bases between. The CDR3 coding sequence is TGTGCCAGTAATGGGGGGGGAAGATACTATGGCTACACCTTC. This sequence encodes CASNGGGRYYGYTF.

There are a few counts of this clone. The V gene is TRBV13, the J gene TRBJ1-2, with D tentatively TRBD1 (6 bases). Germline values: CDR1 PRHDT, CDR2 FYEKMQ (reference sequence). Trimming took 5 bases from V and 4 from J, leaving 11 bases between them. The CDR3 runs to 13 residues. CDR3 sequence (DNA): TGTGCCAGCAGCCCACAGACAGGCTATGGCTACACCTTC. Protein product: CASSPQTGYGYTF.

The CDR3 nucleotides are TGTGCCAGCAGTCAGGGGGCTAACTATGGCTACACCTTC. Translated: CASSQGANYGYTF. V is TRBV2 and J is TRBJ1-2, with 7 nucleotides matching TRBD1. Trimming removed 5 bases from V and 0 bases from J; junction bases left unmatched: 0. Per the germline V gene, CDR1 is SNHLY and CDR2 is FYNNEI. The CDR3 sequence is 13 residues long.

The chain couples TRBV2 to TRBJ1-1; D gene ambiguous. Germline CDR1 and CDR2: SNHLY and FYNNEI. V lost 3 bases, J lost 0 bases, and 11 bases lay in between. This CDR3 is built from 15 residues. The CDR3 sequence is CASSDLGMLNTEAFF. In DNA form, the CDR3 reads TGTGCCAGCAGTGATCTGGGGATGTTGAACACTGAAGCTTTCTTT.

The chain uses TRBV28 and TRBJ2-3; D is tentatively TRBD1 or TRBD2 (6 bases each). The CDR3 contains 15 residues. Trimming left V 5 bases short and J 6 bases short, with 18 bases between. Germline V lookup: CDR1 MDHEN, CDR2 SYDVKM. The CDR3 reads CASSLSWGAIDTQYF. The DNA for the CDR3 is TGTGCCAGCAGTCTTAGTTGGGGGGCCATTGATACGCAGTATTTT.

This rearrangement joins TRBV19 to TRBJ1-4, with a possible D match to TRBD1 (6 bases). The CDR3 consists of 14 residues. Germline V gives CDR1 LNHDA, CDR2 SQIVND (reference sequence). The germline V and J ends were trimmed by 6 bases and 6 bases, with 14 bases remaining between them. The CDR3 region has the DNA TGTGCCAGTAGGCCGGGACACTACTATGAAAAACTGTTTTTT. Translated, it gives CASRPGHYYEKLFF.

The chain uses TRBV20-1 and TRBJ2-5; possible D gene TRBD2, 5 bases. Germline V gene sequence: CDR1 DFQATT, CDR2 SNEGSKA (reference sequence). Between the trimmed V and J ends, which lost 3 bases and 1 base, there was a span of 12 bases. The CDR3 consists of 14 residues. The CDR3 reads CSASVRGGQETQYF. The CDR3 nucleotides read TGCAGTGCTAGTGTCCGCGGAGGCCAAGAGACCCAGTACTTC.

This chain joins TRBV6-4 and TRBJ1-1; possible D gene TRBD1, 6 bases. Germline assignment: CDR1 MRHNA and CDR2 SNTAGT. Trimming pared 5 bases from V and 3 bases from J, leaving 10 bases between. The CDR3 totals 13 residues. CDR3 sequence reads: CASSLTGHTEAFF. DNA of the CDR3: TGTGCCAGCAGTTTGACAGGACACACTGAAGCTTTCTTT.

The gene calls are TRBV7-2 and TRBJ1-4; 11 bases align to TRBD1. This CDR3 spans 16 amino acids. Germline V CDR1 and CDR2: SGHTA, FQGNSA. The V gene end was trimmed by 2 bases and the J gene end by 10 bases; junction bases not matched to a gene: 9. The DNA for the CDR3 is TGTGCCAGCAGCTTAACAACCGGGACAGGGGGGGTAAAACTGTTTTTT. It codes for CASSLTTGTGGVKLFF.

CDR3 sequence: CASRVAPSSYNEQFF. The CDR3 region has the DNA TGTGCCAGCCGGGTCGCCCCCAGCTCCTACAATGAGCAGTTCTTC. The chain carries TRBV27 and TRBJ2-1; D unclear. Per the germline V gene, CDR1 is MNHEY and CDR2 is SMNVEV (reference sequence). Trimming took off 8 bases at V and 0 bases at J, with 14 bases between the two ends. This CDR3 has 15 amino acids.

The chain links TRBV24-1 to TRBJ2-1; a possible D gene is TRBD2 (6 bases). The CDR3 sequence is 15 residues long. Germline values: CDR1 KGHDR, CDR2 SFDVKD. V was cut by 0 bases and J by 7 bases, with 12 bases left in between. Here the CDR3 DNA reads TGTGCCACCAGTGATTTGCGCGGGATGGGTAATGAGCAGTTCTTC. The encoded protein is CATSDLRGMGNEQFF.

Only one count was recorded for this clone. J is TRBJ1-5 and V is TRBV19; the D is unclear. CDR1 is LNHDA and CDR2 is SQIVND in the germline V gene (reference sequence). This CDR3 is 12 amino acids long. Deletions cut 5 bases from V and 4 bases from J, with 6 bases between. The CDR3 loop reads CASSSINQPQHF. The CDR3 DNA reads TGTGCCAGTAGTTCCATAAATCAGCCCCAGCATTTT.

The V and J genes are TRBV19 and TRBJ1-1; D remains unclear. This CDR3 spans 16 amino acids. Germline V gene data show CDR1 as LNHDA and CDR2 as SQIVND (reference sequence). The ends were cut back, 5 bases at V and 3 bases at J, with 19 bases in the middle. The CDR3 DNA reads TGTGCCAGTAGTGAGACCTCTCGGGGTTTGGACACTGAAGCTTTCTTT. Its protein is CASSETSRGLDTEAFF. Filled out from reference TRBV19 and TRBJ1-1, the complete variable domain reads DGGITQSPKYLFRKEGQNVTLSCEQNLNHDAMYWYRQDPGQGLRLIYYSQIVNDFQKGDIAEGYSVSREKKESFPLTVTSAQKNPTAFYLCASSETSRGLDTEAFFGQGTRLTVV.

The CDR3 protein is CAISESFTAYGYTF. CDR3 nucleotides: TGTGCCATCAGTGAGTCGTTTACGGCTTATGGCTACACCTTC. The chain is built from TRBV10-3 and TRBJ1-2; the D is unclear. The CDR3 extends over 14 amino acids. V was pared by 0 bases and J by 5 bases, with 10 bases between. Germline V CDR1 and CDR2: ENHRY, SYGVKD.

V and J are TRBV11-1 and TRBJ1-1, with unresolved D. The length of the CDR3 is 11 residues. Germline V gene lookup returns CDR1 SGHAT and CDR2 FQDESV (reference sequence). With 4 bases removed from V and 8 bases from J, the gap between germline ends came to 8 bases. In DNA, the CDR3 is TGTGCCAGCAGCTCATACTTGGAAGCTTTCTTT. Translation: CASSSYLEAFF.

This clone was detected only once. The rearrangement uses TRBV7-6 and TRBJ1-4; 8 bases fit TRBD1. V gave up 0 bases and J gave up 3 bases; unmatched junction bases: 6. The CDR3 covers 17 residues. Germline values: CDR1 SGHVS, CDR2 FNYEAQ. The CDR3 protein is CASSLALQGAANEKLFF. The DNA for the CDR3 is TGTGCCAGCAGCTTAGCCCTTCAGGGGGCGGCTAATGAAAAACTGTTTTTT.

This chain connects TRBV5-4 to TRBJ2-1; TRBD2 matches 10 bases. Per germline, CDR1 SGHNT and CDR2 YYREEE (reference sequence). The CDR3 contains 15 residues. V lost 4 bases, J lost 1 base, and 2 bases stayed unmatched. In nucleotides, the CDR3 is TGTGCCAGCAGCCGAGCGGGGGGGTCCTACAATGAGCAGTTCTTC. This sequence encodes CASSRAGGSYNEQFF.

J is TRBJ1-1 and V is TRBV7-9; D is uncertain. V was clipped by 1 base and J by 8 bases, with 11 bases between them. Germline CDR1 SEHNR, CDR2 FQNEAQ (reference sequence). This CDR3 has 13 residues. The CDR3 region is CASSLVYVDEAFF. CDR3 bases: TGTGCCAGCAGCTTAGTTTACGTTGACGAAGCTTTCTTT.

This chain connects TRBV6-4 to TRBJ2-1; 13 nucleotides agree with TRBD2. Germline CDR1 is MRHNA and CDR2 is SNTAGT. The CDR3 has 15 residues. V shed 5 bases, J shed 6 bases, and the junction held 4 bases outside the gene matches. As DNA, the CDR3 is TGTGCCAGCAGTCGTACTAGCGGGGGGGTCAATGAGCAGTTCTTC. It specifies CASSRTSGGVNEQFF.

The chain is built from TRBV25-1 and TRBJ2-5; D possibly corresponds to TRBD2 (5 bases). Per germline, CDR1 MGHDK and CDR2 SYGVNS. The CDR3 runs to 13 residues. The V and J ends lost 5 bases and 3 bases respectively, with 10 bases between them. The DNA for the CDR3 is TGTGCCAGCAGTCGGGATGTAAAAGAGACCCAGTACTTC. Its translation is CASSRDVKETQYF. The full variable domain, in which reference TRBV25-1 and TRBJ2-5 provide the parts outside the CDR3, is EADIYQTPRYLVIGTGKKITLECSQTMGHDKMYWYQQDPGMELHLIHYSYGVNSTEKGDLSSESTVSRIRTEHFPLTLESARPSHTSQYLCASSRDVKETQYFGPGTRLLVL.

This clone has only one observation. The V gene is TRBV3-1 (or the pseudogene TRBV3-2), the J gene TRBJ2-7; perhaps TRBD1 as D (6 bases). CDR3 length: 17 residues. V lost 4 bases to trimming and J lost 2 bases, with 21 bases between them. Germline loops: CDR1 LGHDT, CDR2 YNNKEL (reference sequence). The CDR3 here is CASSPSSSRTAPYEQYF. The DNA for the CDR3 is TGTGCCAGCAGCCCGTCATCTTCTCGGACAGCACCCTACGAGCAGTACTTC.

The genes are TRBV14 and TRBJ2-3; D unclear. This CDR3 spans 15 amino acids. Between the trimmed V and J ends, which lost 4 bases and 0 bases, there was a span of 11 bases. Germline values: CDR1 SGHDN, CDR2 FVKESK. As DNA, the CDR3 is TGTGCCAGCAGCCCGATTATTCGGAGCACAGATACGCAGTATTTT. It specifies CASSPIIRSTDTQYF.

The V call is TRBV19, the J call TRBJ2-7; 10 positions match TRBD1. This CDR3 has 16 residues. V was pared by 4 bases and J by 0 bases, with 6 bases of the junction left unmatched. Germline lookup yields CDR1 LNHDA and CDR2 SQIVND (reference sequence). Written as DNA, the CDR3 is TGTGCCAGTAGTACCTGGACAGGGGGAAGCTCCTACGAGCAGTACTTC. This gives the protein CASSTWTGGSSYEQYF.

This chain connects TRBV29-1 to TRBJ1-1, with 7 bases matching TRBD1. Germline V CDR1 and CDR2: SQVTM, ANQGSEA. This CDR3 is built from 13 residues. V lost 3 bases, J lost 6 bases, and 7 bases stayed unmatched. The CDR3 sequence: CSVDAQGGAEAFF. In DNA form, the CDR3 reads TGCAGCGTTGACGCCCAGGGGGGGGCTGAAGCTTTCTTT.

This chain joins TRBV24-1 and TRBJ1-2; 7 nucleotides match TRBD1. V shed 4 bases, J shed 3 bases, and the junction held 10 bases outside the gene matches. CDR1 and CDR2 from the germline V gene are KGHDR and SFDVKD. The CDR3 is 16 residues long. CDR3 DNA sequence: TGTGCCACCAGTGACCCTAGACAGGGAAGAGACTATGGCTACACCTTC. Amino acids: CATSDPRQGRDYGYTF.

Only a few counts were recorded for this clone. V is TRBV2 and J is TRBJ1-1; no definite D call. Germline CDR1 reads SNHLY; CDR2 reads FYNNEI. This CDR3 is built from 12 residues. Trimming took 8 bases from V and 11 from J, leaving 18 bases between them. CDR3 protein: CASSSSHLSAFF. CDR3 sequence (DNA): TGTGCCAGCTCTTCTTCACATCTATCCGCTTTCTTT.

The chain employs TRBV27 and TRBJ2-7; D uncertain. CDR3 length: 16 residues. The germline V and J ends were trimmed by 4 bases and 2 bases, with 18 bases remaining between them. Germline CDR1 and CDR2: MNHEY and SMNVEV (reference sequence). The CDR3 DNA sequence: TGTGCCAGCAGTTCCCCGACGACCAGATATCCCTACGAGCAGTACTTC. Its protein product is CASSSPTTRYPYEQYF.

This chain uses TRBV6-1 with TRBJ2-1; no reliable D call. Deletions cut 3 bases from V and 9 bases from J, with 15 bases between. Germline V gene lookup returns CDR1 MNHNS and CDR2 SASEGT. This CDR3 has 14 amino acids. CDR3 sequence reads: CASSEPSKAVEQFF. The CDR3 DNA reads TGTGCCAGCAGTGAGCCTTCGAAAGCCGTTGAGCAGTTCTTC.

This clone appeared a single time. This CDR3 reads CASSQDGAQPQHF. In DNA form, the CDR3 reads TGTGCCAGCAGCCAAGACGGGGCACAGCCCCAGCATTTT. V usage is TRBV4-2 and J usage is TRBJ1-5; maybe TRBD1 (5 bases). The CDR3 loop spans 13 amino acids. Germline V gives CDR1 LGHNA, CDR2 YNFKEQ. Trimming took 0 bases from V and 7 from J, leaving 7 bases between them.